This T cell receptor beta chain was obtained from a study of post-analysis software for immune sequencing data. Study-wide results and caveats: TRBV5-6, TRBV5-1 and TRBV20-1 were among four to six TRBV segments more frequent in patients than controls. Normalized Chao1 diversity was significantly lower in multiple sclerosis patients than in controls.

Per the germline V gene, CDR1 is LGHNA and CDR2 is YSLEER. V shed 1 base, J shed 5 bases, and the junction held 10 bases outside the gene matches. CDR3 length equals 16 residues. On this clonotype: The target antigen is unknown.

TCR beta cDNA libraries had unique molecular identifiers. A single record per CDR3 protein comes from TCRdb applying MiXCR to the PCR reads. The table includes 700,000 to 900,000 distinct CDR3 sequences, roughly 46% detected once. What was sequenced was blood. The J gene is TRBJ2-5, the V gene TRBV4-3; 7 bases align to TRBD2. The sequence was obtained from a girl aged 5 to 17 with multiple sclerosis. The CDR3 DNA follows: TGCGCCAGCAGCCAAGTAGCGGCGGGAGTGGTGGAGACCCAGTACTTC. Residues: CASSQVAAGVVETQYF.